Detailed here is one TCR beta chain. Naive CD8 cells, CD45RO-negative and positively selected for CCR7, excluded terminally differentiated effector memory CD45RA+ cells. The sample is drawn from a study of shared clonotypes between healthy human individuals. Turning to the study itself: Each donor's CD4 naive and CD4 memory cells filled three plates apiece, CD8 naive two, and CD8 memory one.

The table came from immunoSEQ multiplex PCR; TCRdb's copy has only in-frame clones and leaves some out. The sample consists of roughly 2 million clones, approximately 94% of them appearing once. Germline values: CDR1 MDHEN, CDR2 SYDVKM. With 3 bases removed from V and 10 bases from J, the gap between germline ends came to 10 bases. There are 13 residues in the CDR3. The sequenced sample was naive CD8+ T cells sorted from blood. The V call is TRBV28, the J call TRBJ1-6; D unclear. The sequence was obtained from a man aged 18 to 29 in good health. The CDR3 region has the DNA TGTGCCAGCAGTTTTCGGTATGGCTCACCCCTCCACTTT. Amino acid sequence: CASSFRYGSPLHF.